Here is one TCR beta chain with its context. This sample was included in a study of CD8 T cells in Susac syndrome. cDNA came from about 0.46 to 1 ug RNA primed by random hexamers. TCRdb independently ran MiXCR on the immunoSEQ multiplex PCR reads; one entry per CDR3 protein. Here the sample spans roughly 180,000 distinct CDR3 sequences, around 94% being singletons. The specimen was CD4+ T cells from PBMCs. The TCR comes from a human donor in good health.

In DNA, the CDR3 is TGTGCCAGCAGCGCTGTCCGGACCTATTCGGAGACCCAGTACTTC. This gives the protein CASSAVRTYSETQYF. The chain has TRBV7-9 and TRBJ2-5, with D unclear. V lost 5 bases to trimming and J lost 5 bases, with 18 bases between them. The CDR3 covers 15 residues. Germline CDR1 is SEHNR and CDR2 is FQNEAQ (reference sequence).